This TCR beta chain was documented in a study of cytomegalovirus exposure and HLA in healthy donors. The wider study: Tens of millions of unique TCRs, all from HLA-typed donors, were included in an early release of the data.

The CDR3 spans 13 residues. V was trimmed by 11 bases and J by 4 bases, leaving 17 bases between them. The germline V gene has CDR1 MNHNY and CDR2 SVGAGI (reference sequence). Turning to this clone: Its matching antigen is unknown.

Researchers ran the PCR with 60 Vbeta and 13 Jbeta primers. The method was immunoSEQ multiplex PCR; TCRdb's version includes in-frame clones alone and lacks a portion of them. The sample yields about 200,000 clones, approximately 86% seen once. Study-level results: Productive rates of about 87% or about 30% were seen for most TCR beta V segments in an earlier analysis.

The TCR was taken from a young woman in good health and CMV-seronegative. The sequenced material came from PBMCs. The chain links TRBV6-6 to TRBJ1-2; D unclear. CDR3 protein: CASRADRGYGYTF. CDR3 coding DNA: TGTGCCTCACGAGCCGACCGGGGCTATGGCTACACCTTC.